The 6 T cell receptor beta chains listed next were all sequenced from one sample in a study of PD-1 blockade in classical Hodgkin lymphoma (dated by TCRdb to 2018 to 2021). This specimen's time point label, per the study, means: cycle 4 day 1 (C4D1), after less than 7 weeks of nivolumab. Every trial patient had relapsed after autologous stem cell transplantation, and cohorts A, B and C differed in prior brentuximab vedotin exposure. Library preparation was by the immunoSEQ multiplex PCR assay. Here the immuneACCESS table is served through TCRdb, limited to in-frame sequences with V and J called. Missing clones are a known gap in these copies; in checked studies unresolved V genes cover under half, and the rest lacks a known reason. In all, the sample holds roughly 60,000 clones, and 85% to 95% of those were seen once. The ten largest account for more than 7.5% of the sample. The starting material was peripheral blood mononuclear cells (PBMCs), obtained before the fourth cycle of nivolumab. These TCRs come from a human donor with classical Hodgkin lymphoma.

This rearrangement joins TRBV9 to TRBJ1-3, with 7 bases identical to TRBD1. The CDR3 covers 13 residues. The germline V gene encodes CDR1 SGDLS and CDR2 YYNGEE. V shed 7 bases, J shed 3 bases, and the junction held 4 bases outside the gene matches. DNA of the CDR3: TGTGCCAGCGCGACAGGGAGTGGAAACACCATATATTTT. Encoded protein: CASATGSGNTIYF.

The genes are TRBV7-2 and TRBJ2-1, with 7 bases identical to TRBD1. CDR3 length: 15 residues. V lost 1 base, J lost 8 bases, and 8 bases stayed unmatched. Germline CDR1 and CDR2: SGHTA and FQGNSA. The CDR3 DNA sequence: TGTGCCAGCAGCTTAGTCCCAGGGGGTGGTTATGAGCAGTTCTTC. It translates to CASSLVPGGGYEQFF.

This clone appeared a few times. The V gene is TRBV10-1, the J gene TRBJ2-7; D may be TRBD1 (6 bases). CDR1 is WNHNN, CDR2 SYGVQD, per germline (reference sequence). Between the trimmed V and J ends, which lost 7 bases and 5 bases, there was a span of 12 bases. This CDR3 is 12 amino acids long. This CDR3 is CASTRGGDEQYF. The CDR3 nucleotides read TGCGCCAGCACCAGGGGCGGCGACGAGCAGTACTTC.

The gene calls are TRBV4-1 and TRBJ1-1; D gene uncertain. The germline V and J ends were trimmed by 0 bases and 1 base, with 6 bases remaining between them. CDR1 and CDR2 from the germline V gene are MGHRA and YSYEKL. This CDR3 is 14 amino acids long. Written as DNA, the CDR3 is TGCGCCAGCAGCCAAGATAAACCGAACACTGAAGCTTTCTTT. Its protein product is CASSQDKPNTEAFF.

V is TRBV28 and J is TRBJ1-2; D not certain. V gave up 8 bases and J gave up 3 bases, with 16 bases separating them. The CDR3 sequence is 14 residues long. Per the germline V gene, CDR1 is MDHEN and CDR2 is SYDVKM. The CDR3 DNA reads TGTGCCAGCGTCGGACCTGAATCCTACTATGGCTACACCTTC. It translates to CASVGPESYYGYTF.

V gene TRBV6-5 combines with J gene TRBJ2-7; D possibly uses TRBD1 or TRBD2 (5 bases each). CDR3 length equals 15 residues. V lost 6 bases and J 0 bases, leaving 15 bases between the germline ends. CDR1 MNHEY and CDR2 SVGAGI come from the germline V gene. DNA for the CDR3: TGTGCCAGCAGAAAAGGGACCTCCAGCTCCTACGAGCAGTACTTC. Translating it yields CASRKGTSSSYEQYF.